A selection of T cell receptor beta chains follows, all from one sample in a study of long-term antiretroviral therapy in people with HIV. Sequencing used immunoSEQ multiplex PCR; TCRdb keeps in-frame clones, though not all of them. The table shows 38,000 or so clones, with 80% occurring only once. The sequences come from unsorted PBMCs, collected 1.5 years after starting antiretroviral therapy. The receptors originated from a man between 18 and 29 years old with HIV. Each CDR3 is given with its conserved first and last residue. Fields, in order: D gene, clone size, V gene, J gene, CDR3 protein, CDR3 DNA. The D gene is left open where the match is weak. Clone size is shown for a subset of rows, as once, few, many or a class of expanded clone.

>.|.|TRBV7-7|TRBJ2-1
CASSLATGTHNEQFF
TGTGCCAGCAGCTTAGCGACGGGGACTCATAATGAGCAGTTCTTC
>TRBD1|.|TRBV2|TRBJ1-2
CASTPRGTGNDYTF
TGTGCCAGCACCCCCCGAGGGACAGGGAATGACTACACCTTC
>TRBD2|.|TRBV18|TRBJ2-7
CASSPKPGTSGRGSYEQYF
TGTGCCAGCTCACCGAAACCCGGGACTAGCGGGAGGGGATCCTACGAGCAGTACTTC
>.|.|TRBV4-2|TRBJ2-1
CASSQGWGGVYNEQFF
TGTGCCAGCAGCCAAGGGTGGGGCGGAGTCTACAATGAGCAGTTCTTC
>TRBD2|.|TRBV5-6|TRBJ2-1
CASSLISGNRNEQFF
TGTGCCAGCAGCTTAATTAGCGGGAATAGAAATGAGCAGTTCTTC
>TRBD1|.|TRBV10-3|TRBJ1-2
CAISSGQGPYGYTF
TGTGCCATCAGCTCTGGACAGGGCCCCTATGGCTACACCTTC
>TRBD2|.|TRBV10-3|TRBJ2-5
CAISEGTSPGETQYF
TGTGCCATCAGTGAAGGGACTAGCCCTGGAGAGACCCAGTACTTC
>.|few|TRBV2|TRBJ2-7
CASQPDATYEQYF
TGTGCCAGCCAGCCAGACGCGACCTACGAGCAGTACTTC
>TRBD2|.|TRBV5-4|TRBJ2-7
CASSTRTSGYEQYF
TGTGCCAGCAGCACACGGACTAGCGGTTACGAGCAGTACTTC
>.|.|TRBV4-1|TRBJ2-7
CASSQVGQGSYEQYF
TGCGCCAGCAGCCAAGTAGGCCAGGGGTCCTACGAGCAGTACTTC
>.|.|TRBV2|TRBJ2-7
CASTEGPSATYEQYF
TGTGCCAGCACCGAGGGGCCTAGCGCCACCTACGAGCAGTACTTC
>TRBD2|.|TRBV28|TRBJ2-1
CASSLWTTSGRRDEQFF
TGTGCCAGCAGTTTATGGACCACTAGCGGGAGGCGGGACGAGCAGTTCTTC
>.|.|TRBV2|TRBJ1-2
CASSGATGLDYGYTF
TGTGCCAGCAGTGGGGCCACAGGGTTGGACTATGGCTACACCTTC
>.|.|TRBV30|TRBJ1-5
CAWSPRPKNQPQHF
TGTGCCTGGAGTCCACGCCCCAAGAATCAGCCCCAGCATTTT
>.|.|TRBV9|TRBJ1-4
CASSLGPVDEKLFF
TGTGCCAGCAGCCTCGGACCAGTCGATGAAAAACTGTTTTTT
>.|.|TRBV27|TRBJ2-7
CASRLHARTYEQYF
TGTGCCAGCAGGCTGCATGCCCGCACCTACGAGCAGTACTTC
>TRBD2|.|TRBV13|TRBJ2-7
CASSLIGRGYEQYF
TGTGCCAGCAGCTTAATCGGGAGGGGGTACGAGCAGTACTTC
>.|.|TRBV7-9|TRBJ1-1
CASSLAFPGLTEAFF
TGTGCCAGCAGCTTAGCGTTTCCAGGGCTCACTGAAGCTTTCTTT
>TRBD1|once|TRBV2|TRBJ1-1
CASSEAANRGIEAFF
TGTGCCAGCAGTGAAGCGGCGAACAGGGGAATTGAAGCTTTCTTT
>.|.|TRBV19|TRBJ1-1
CASISSLPNTEAFF
TGTGCCAGCATTTCCTCCCTACCGAACACTGAAGCTTTCTTT
>.|few|TRBV18|TRBJ1-3
CASSPQGSGNTIYF
TGTGCCAGCTCACCTCAGGGTTCTGGAAACACCATATATTTT
>.|.|TRBV29-1|TRBJ2-3
CSVVLDTQYF
TGCAGCGTTGTGCTGGATACGCAGTATTTT
>TRBD1|once|TRBV5-1|TRBJ2-7
CASSFRDRANEQYF
TGCGCCAGCAGCTTCCGGGACAGGGCGAACGAGCAGTACTTC
>.|.|TRBV28|TRBJ1-3
CASRSMTERSGNTIYF
TGTGCCAGCAGATCTATGACAGAGCGCTCTGGAAACACCATATATTTT
>.|.|TRBV28|TRBJ1-3
CASSGEPNAGNTIYF
TGTGCCAGCTCCGGAGAACCAAACGCTGGAAACACCATATATTTT
>.|.|TRBV9|TRBJ2-7
CASSAGGMGFEQYF
TGTGCCAGCAGCGCCGGGGGAATGGGATTCGAGCAGTACTTC
>.|.|TRBV27|TRBJ2-2
CASSLMTELGGELFF
TGTGCCAGCAGTTTAATGACTGAATTGGGCGGGGAGCTGTTTTTT
>.|.|TRBV27|TRBJ2-7
CASSLYLNTGSTYEQYF
TGTGCCAGCAGTTTATACCTCAATACAGGTAGCACCTACGAGCAGTACTTC
>TRBD2|.|TRBV7-2|TRBJ2-7
CASSQATSLAF
TGTGCCAGCAGCCAAGCGACTAGCCTGGCCTTC